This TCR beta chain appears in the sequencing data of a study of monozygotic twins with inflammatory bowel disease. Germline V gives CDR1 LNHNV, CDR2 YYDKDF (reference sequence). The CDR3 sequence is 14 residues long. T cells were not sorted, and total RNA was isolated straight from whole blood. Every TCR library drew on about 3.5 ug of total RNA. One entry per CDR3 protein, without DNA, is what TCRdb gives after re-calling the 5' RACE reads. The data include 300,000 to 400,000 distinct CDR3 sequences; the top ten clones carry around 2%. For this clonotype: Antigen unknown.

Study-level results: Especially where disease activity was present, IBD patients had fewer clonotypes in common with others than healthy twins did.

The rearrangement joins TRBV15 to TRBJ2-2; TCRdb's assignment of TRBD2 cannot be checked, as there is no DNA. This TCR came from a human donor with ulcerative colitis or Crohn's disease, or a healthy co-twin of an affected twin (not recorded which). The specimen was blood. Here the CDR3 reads CATSSGSVTGELFF.